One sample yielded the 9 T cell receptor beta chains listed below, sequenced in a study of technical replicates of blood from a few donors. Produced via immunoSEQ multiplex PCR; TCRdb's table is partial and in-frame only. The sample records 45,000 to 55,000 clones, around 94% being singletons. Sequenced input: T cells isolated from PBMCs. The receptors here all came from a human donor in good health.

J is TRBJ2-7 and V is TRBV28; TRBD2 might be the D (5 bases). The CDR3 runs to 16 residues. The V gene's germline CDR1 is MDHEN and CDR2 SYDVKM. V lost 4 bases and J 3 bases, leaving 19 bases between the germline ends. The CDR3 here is CASSSTGVRGGYEQYF. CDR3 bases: TGTGCCAGCAGTTCCACCGGGGTCCGTGGTGGCTACGAGCAGTACTTC.

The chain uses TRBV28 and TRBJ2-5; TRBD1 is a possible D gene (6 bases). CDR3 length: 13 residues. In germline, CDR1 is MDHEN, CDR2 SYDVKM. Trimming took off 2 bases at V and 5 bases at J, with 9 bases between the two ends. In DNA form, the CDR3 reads TGTGCCAGCAGTTTAGGGACACTGGAGACCCAGTACTTC. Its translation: CASSLGTLETQYF. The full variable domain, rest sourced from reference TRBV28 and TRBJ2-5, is DVKVTQSSRYLVKRTGEKVFLECVQDMDHENMFWYRQDPGLGLRLIYFSYDVKMKEKGDIPEGYSVSREKKERFSLILESASTNQTSMYLCASSLGTLETQYFGPGTRLLVL.

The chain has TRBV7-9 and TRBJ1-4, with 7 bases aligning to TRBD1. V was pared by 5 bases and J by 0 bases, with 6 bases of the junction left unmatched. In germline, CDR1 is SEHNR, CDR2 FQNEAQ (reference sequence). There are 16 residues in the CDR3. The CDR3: CASSPPGQPTNEKLFF. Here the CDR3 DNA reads TGTGCCAGCAGCCCACCGGGACAGCCAACTAATGAAAAACTGTTTTTT.

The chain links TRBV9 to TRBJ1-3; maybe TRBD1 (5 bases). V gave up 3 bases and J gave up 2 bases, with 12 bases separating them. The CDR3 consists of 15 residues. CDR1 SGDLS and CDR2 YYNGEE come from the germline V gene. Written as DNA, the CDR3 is TGTGCCAGCAGCGCCGTGGCGGGGGCTGGAAACACCATATATTTT. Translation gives CASSAVAGAGNTIYF.

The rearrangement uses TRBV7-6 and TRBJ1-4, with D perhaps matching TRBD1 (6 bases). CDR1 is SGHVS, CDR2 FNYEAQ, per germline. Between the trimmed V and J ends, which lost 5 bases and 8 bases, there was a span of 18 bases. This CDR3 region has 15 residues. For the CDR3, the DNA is TGTGCCAGCAGCCCCGGTGAGGGGGTAGGGGAAAAACTGTTTTTT. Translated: CASSPGEGVGEKLFF.

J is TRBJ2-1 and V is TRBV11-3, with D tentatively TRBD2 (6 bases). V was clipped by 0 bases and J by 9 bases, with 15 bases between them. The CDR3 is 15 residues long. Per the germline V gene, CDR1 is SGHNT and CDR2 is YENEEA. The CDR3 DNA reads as TGTGCCAGCAGCTTAGAAGCAGGGACTTTAGGTGAGCAGTTCTTC. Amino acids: CASSLEAGTLGEQFF. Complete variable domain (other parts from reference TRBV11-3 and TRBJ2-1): EAGVVQSPRYKIIEKKQPVAFWCNPISGHNTLYWYLQNLGQGPELLIRYENEEAVDDSQLPKDRFSAERLKGVDSTLKIQPAELGDSAVYLCASSLEAGTLGEQFFGPGTRLTVL.

CDR3 sequence: CASSGRAPEAFF. DNA of the CDR3: TGTGCCAGCAGCGGCAGGGCTCCTGAAGCTTTCTTT. The chain couples TRBV9 to TRBJ1-1, with D maybe TRBD1 (5 bases). The germline V and J ends were trimmed by 3 bases and 6 bases, with 9 bases remaining between them. The V gene's germline CDR1 is SGDLS and CDR2 YYNGEE. The CDR3 consists of 12 residues. Combining the CDR3 with reference TRBV9 and TRBJ1-1 gives the whole variable domain DSGVTQTPKHLITATGQRVTLRCSPRSGDLSVYWYQQSLDQGLQFLIQYYNGEERAKGNILERFSAQQFPDLHSELNLSSLELGDSALYFCASSGRAPEAFFGQGTRLTVV.

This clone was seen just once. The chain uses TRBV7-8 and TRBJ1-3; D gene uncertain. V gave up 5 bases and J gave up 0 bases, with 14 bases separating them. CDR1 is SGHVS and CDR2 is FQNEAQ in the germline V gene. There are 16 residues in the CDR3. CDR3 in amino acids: CASSIWADYSGNTIYF. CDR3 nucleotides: TGTGCCAGCAGCATTTGGGCAGACTACTCTGGAAACACCATATATTTT.

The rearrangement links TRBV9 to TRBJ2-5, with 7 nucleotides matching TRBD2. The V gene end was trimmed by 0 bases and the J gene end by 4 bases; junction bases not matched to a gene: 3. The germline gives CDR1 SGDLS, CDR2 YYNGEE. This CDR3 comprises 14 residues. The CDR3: CASSVEREAETQYF. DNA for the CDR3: TGTGCCAGCAGCGTAGAACGGGAGGCAGAGACCCAGTACTTC.